This T cell receptor beta chain came from a study of lymphopenia after photon versus proton radiotherapy. In the case of this clone: What it binds is unknown.

Overall study findings and caveats: After lymphocyte nadir, photon-treated repertoires showed oligoclonal expansion, especially CD8+ Temra. Only patients who died were analyzed for survival; proton advantage is unproven. Post-nadir TCR diversity decline inversely tracked overall survival among those who died.

Sequenced by immunoSEQ multiplex PCR; TCRdb stores in-frame clones only, minus some. The sample includes approximately 30,000 clones, roughly 94% of them seen just once. The input for sequencing was peripheral blood, taken from a patient treated with photon-based radiotherapy. The clonotype was recovered from a woman between 50 and 59 years old with cholangiocarcinoma.

The CDR3 loop reads CASKTDGESSYEQYF. Here the CDR3 DNA reads TGTGCCAGCAAAACCGACGGCGAATCCTCCTACGAGCAGTACTTC. The V and J genes are TRBV6-5 and TRBJ2-7; D gene ambiguous. The CDR3 extends over 15 amino acids. Germline loops: CDR1 MNHEY, CDR2 SVGAGI. V gave up 7 bases and J gave up 0 bases, with 16 bases separating them.